Each of the 6 T cell receptor beta chains below was sequenced from the same sample in a study of shared clonotypes between healthy human individuals. Profiled with immunoSEQ multiplex PCR; TCRdb holds only in-frame clones, not every one. Seen here are hundreds of thousands of clones, approximately 73% observed once, and the top ten hold around 2%. Specimen: memory CD4+ T cells sorted from blood. Subset: CD45RA-negative fraction. Every receptor here comes from a woman aged 25 to 39 in good health.

This chain joins TRBV6-1 and TRBJ2-7; TRBD1 is a possible D gene (6 bases). Trimming shortened V by 7 bases and J by 5 bases, and 18 bases separated the two germline ends. Germline V lookup: CDR1 MNHNS, CDR2 SASEGT. The CDR3 totals 14 residues. The CDR3 spells CASNPTGSDDEQYF. For the CDR3, the DNA is TGTGCCAGCAACCCTACAGGGTCTGATGACGAGCAGTACTTC.

The chain recombines TRBV25-1 with TRBJ2-3, with 8 nucleotides matching TRBD2. The junction had 22 bases not matched to a gene; V was cut back by 5 bases and J by 12 bases. CDR3 length: 17 amino acids. Germline V gene data show CDR1 as MGHDK and CDR2 as SYGVNS. The CDR3 region has the DNA TGTGCCAGCAGTACCAGGTGGGAGCGAGCGGGAGACCCCACACAGTATTTT. Its protein product is CASSTRWERAGDPTQYF. Supplemented by reference TRBV25-1 and TRBJ2-3, the full variable domain reads EADIYQTPRYLVIGTGKKITLECSQTMGHDKMYWYQQDPGMELHLIHYSYGVNSTEKGDLSSESTVSRIRTEHFPLTLESARPSHTSQYLCASSTRWERAGDPTQYFGPGTRLTVL.

This rearrangement joins TRBV5-1 to TRBJ2-5; 7 bases fit TRBD2. The CDR3 is 16 amino acids. CDR1 and CDR2 (germline): SGHRS, YFSETQ. The ends lost 5 bases at V and 5 bases at J; junction bases unmatched: 15. CDR3 nucleotides: TGCGCCAGCAGGGCGGCAGTCGGGGGAGGGGACGAGACCCAGTACTTC. Protein: CASRAAVGGGDETQYF.

As concerns this clone: Different DNA sequences within this sample yield the same CDR3. CDR3 nucleotide sequence: TGCGCCAGCAGCATTGGGGACAGGGACACCGGGGAGCTGTTTTTT. This encodes CASSIGDRDTGELFF. The V call is TRBV5-1, the J call TRBJ2-2; 9 positions match TRBD1. The V and J ends lost 4 bases and 3 bases, in that order; junction bases with no gene match: 4. The V gene's germline CDR1 is SGHRS and CDR2 YFSETQ. The CDR3 is made up of 15 amino acids.

The chain recombines TRBV4-1 with TRBJ1-4; a weak D match, TRBD1 (6 bases). V was clipped by 3 bases and J by 7 bases, with 15 bases between them. Germline CDR1 is MGHRA and CDR2 is YSYEKL. CDR3 length: 15 residues. The CDR3 DNA follows: TGCGCCAGCAGCCACCCGGGGGCCGGCGGTGAAAAACTGTTTTTT. It translates to CASSHPGAGGEKLFF.

The V and J genes are TRBV11-3 and TRBJ2-3; 7 bases are shared with TRBD2. The CDR3 is made up of 14 amino acids. Trimming cost V 3 bases and J 3 bases; bases outside gene matches: 3. CDR1 SGHNT and CDR2 YENEEA come from the germline V gene. The CDR3 loop is CASSFGRETDTQYF. The CDR3 region has the DNA TGTGCCAGCAGCTTTGGGCGGGAGACAGATACGCAGTATTTT.